The source of this T cell receptor beta chain is a study of shared clonotypes between healthy human individuals. The protocol was immunoSEQ multiplex PCR, while the TCRdb copy is restricted to in-frame clones and leaves out a portion. The table lists millions of clones, roughly 95% of them singletons, with 0.9% to 1.3% in the top ten. V was cut by 7 bases and J by 6 bases, with 10 bases left in between. CDR3 size: 12 residues. CDR1 is SGHRS and CDR2 is YFSETQ in the germline V gene. Naive-designated CD8 cells lacked CD45RO, were positively enriched for CCR7, and omitted terminally differentiated effector memory CD45RA+ cells.

The source of this sequence is a man aged 18 to 35 in good health. This chain links TRBV5-1 with TRBJ2-2, with D maybe TRBD2 (6 bases). Specimen: naive CD8+ T cells sorted from blood. The CDR3 spells CASAGRPGELFF. The CDR3 coding sequence is TGCGCCAGCGCGGGGAGGCCCGGGGAGCTGTTTTTT.